The subject of this entry is one T cell receptor beta chain. This sample was taken from a study of blood T cell repertoires in COVID-19. Study summary: Some COVID-19 samples were acute and others convalescent; all came from the United States, Italy and Spain. From T cells, B-cell-depleted T cells, or PBMCs came the material, which was cDNA or gDNA.

In the original processing: Cell counts per sample came from amplifying reference gene primers. The method was immunoSEQ multiplex PCR; TCRdb's version includes in-frame clones alone and lacks a portion of them. The DNA gave D and trimming, while V, J and clone size come from that table. The repertoire has roughly 100,000 clones, 80% to 95% of them found once; the top ten carry around 4%. The V and J ends lost 7 bases and 8 bases, in that order; junction bases with no gene match: 13. The CDR3 consists of 14 residues. CDR1 is MNHEY and CDR2 is SVGAGI in the germline V gene. The TCR was taken from a man between 18 and 29 years old with acute or convalescent COVID-19. This chain connects TRBV6-5 to TRBJ1-2, with 7 nucleotides matching TRBD1. The sample taken for sequencing was peripheral blood. The CDR3 nucleotides are TGTGCCAGCAATCCCACCCGGACAGGAAGCGGCTACACCTTC. It specifies CASNPTRTGSGYTF.